This TCR beta chain came from a study of blood T cell repertoires in COVID-19. Study in general: COVID-19 samples from acute and convalescent phases originated in the United States, Italy and Spain. Nucleic acid was either cDNA or gDNA, and it came from T cells, B-cell-depleted T cells, or PBMCs.

In the authors' workflow: Reference gene primers were amplified, and this amplification served to estimate nucleated cell counts. Sequencing used immunoSEQ multiplex PCR; TCRdb keeps in-frame clones, though not all of them. That table furnishes V, J and clone size, whereas the DNA furnished D and trimming. The sample comprises fewer than 150,000 clones, almost 90% of which are singletons, and under 12% rests with the top ten. Trimming at V came to 6 bases and at J to 6 bases, leaving 10 bases not matched to a gene. The CDR3 has 15 residues. Germline CDR1 SGHVS, CDR2 FQNEAQ. The TCR originated in a man aged 45-65 years with active or convalescent COVID-19. The rearrangement uses TRBV7-8 and TRBJ2-1; 8 bases line up with TRBD2. Sequenced material: peripheral blood. CDR3: CASRRSPAGANEQFF. As DNA, the CDR3 is TGTGCCAGCAGGCGTAGTCCAGCGGGAGCCAATGAGCAGTTCTTC.